These 32 T cell receptor beta chains originate from one sample sequenced in a study of shared clonotypes between healthy human individuals. This table comes from immunoSEQ multiplex PCR, and its TCRdb copy is limited to in-frame clones, with some not included. Among about 2,500,000 clones listed, approximately 92% were seen once. Sequenced: naive CD4+ T cells sorted from blood. Subset described: CD45RA+ positively selected. All receptors derive from a man between 18 and 35 years old in good health.

Notes on this clone: The same CDR3 also results from other DNA sequences found in this sample. The J gene is TRBJ1-2, the V gene TRBV5-4; D might be TRBD1 (6 bases). Germline V gene lookup returns CDR1 SGHNT and CDR2 YYREEE (reference sequence). The CDR3 consists of 15 residues. V was cut by 0 bases and J by 1 base, with 10 bases left in between. The CDR3 coding sequence is TGTGCCAGCAGCTTGGCAGGGACAAGTAACTATGGCTACACCTTC. Amino acid sequence: CASSLAGTSNYGYTF.

The chain recombines TRBV30 with TRBJ2-7, with 9 bases identical to TRBD1. The CDR3 sequence is 13 residues long. J gave up 2 bases and V 5 bases, and 4 bases lay outside the gene matches. Per germline, CDR1 GTSNPN and CDR2 SVGIG (reference sequence). In DNA form, the CDR3 reads TGTGCCTGGGCCGGGACAGGGCCCTACGAGCAGTACTTC. Translation gives CAWAGTGPYEQYF.

The chain is built from TRBV6-5 and TRBJ2-5, with 11 bases that match TRBD2. The better agreement between TRBJ2-7 and the DNA end casts doubt on the J call. Germline-derived CDR1 and CDR2 are MNHEY and SVGAGI. The CDR3 covers 14 residues. CDR3: CASRLAGGEYEQYF. The DNA of the CDR3 is TGTGCCAGCAGGTTAGCGGGAGGGGAATACGAGCAGTACTTC.

The chain recombines TRBV30 with TRBJ2-5; D is possibly TRBD1 (6 bases). CDR3 size: 13 residues. Trimming stripped 1 base from V and 7 bases from J, with 13 bases between. Germline V gives CDR1 GTSNPN, CDR2 SVGIG (reference sequence). The CDR3 DNA reads TGTGCCTGGAGTGAAACAGGGCTTGGGACCCAGTACTTC. The encoded protein is CAWSETGLGTQYF.

V usage is TRBV5-3 and J usage is TRBJ2-3; D gene ambiguous. TRBV5-3 is an ORF for which the function is uncertain. V lost 3 bases, J lost 10 bases, and 15 bases lay in between. The CDR3 runs 13 residues. The CDR3 region is CARSCNLNWAQYF. The CDR3 DNA follows: TGTGCCAGAAGCTGCAACCTAAACTGGGCGCAGTATTTT.

CDR3 nucleotides: TGTGCCAGCAGCTCCGGACAGGGGAATGGCAATGAGCAGTTCTTC. Its translation: CASSSGQGNGNEQFF. The chain combines TRBV7-2 with TRBJ2-1; 9 bases agree with TRBD1. The length of the CDR3 is 15 residues. The junction had 7 bases not matched to a gene; V was cut back by 4 bases and J by 6 bases. CDR1 is SGHTA and CDR2 is FQGNSA in the germline V gene.

The chain has TRBV7-6 and TRBJ2-3, with D perhaps matching TRBD2 (6 bases). V was shortened by 1 base and J by 1 base, with 9 bases between the two germline ends. This CDR3 comprises 15 residues. Germline CDR1 reads SGHVS; CDR2 reads FNYEAQ. DNA for the CDR3: TGTGCCAGCAGCTTAGGCGGGACGGGCACAGATACGCAGTATTTT. Translating gives CASSLGGTGTDTQYF.

This CDR3 reads CASGSESSPLHF. CDR3 nucleotides: TGCGCCAGCGGGTCCGAGAGTTCACCCCTCCACTTT. This chain joins TRBV10-2 and TRBJ1-6; D is uncertain. This CDR3 contains 12 residues. Germline CDR1 is WSHSY and CDR2 is SAAADI. V was cut by 8 bases and J by 9 bases, with 11 bases left in between.

The chain uses TRBV19 and TRBJ1-5; D is possibly TRBD1 (6 bases). The CDR3 has 16 amino acids. V lost 3 bases, J lost 1 base, and 13 bases lay in between. Germline V gene lookup returns CDR1 LNHDA and CDR2 SQIVND (reference sequence). CDR3: CASSIWGGQSNQPQHF. For the CDR3, the DNA is TGTGCCAGTAGTATTTGGGGGGGGCAAAGCAATCAGCCCCAGCATTTT.

Turning to this clone: Other DNA sequences of this sample code for an identical CDR3. The chain joins TRBV27 to TRBJ1-1; 9 bases map to TRBD1. Germline V CDR1 and CDR2: MNHEY, SMNVEV (reference sequence). There are 14 residues in the CDR3. V shed 5 bases, J shed 0 bases, and the junction held 1 base outside the gene matches. This CDR3 reads CASSGTGLNTEAFF. CDR3 in DNA: TGTGCCAGCAGTGGGACAGGGCTGAACACTGAAGCTTTCTTT.

The chain recombines TRBV28 with TRBJ2-7, with TRBD1 matching over 11 bases. With V trimmed by 6 bases and J by 2 bases, 12 bases remained unmatched. Germline CDR1 MDHEN, CDR2 SYDVKM. The CDR3 has 17 amino acids. The CDR3 sequence: CASSTPGGTGGTYEQYF. The DNA for the CDR3 is TGTGCCAGCAGCACCCCAGGGGGGACAGGGGGAACCTACGAGCAGTACTTC.

This chain links TRBV6-4 with TRBJ1-2, with TRBD1 matching 9 bases. The CDR3 is 14 residues long. With V trimmed by 6 bases and J by 3 bases, 5 bases remained unmatched. The germline CDR1 and CDR2 sequences are MRHNA and SNTAGT. The CDR3 bases are TGTGCCAGCAGGCCCGGGACAGGGCACTATGGCTACACCTTC. Its translation: CASRPGTGHYGYTF.

V usage is TRBV5-4 and J usage is TRBJ2-5, with 10 bases that match TRBD2. Trimming removed 3 bases from V and 2 bases from J; junction bases left unmatched: 10. The CDR3 is 17 amino acids. CDR1 is SGHNT, CDR2 YYREEE, per germline (reference sequence). CDR3 in amino acids: CASSSTGTSEKQETQYF. The CDR3 DNA reads TGTGCCAGCAGCTCTACCGGGACTAGCGAAAAACAAGAGACCCAGTACTTC. Based on the CDR3 plus reference TRBV5-4 and TRBJ2-5, the full variable domain is ETGVTQSPTHLIKTRGQQVTLRCSSQSGHNTVSWYQQALGQGPQFIFQYYREEENGRGNFPPRFSGLQFPNYSSELNVNALELDDSALYLCASSSTGTSEKQETQYFGPGTRLLVL.

The CDR3 coding sequence is TGCGCCAGCAGCTTGGATTCTCAGGGGCAAACTGAAGCTTTCTTT. This gives the protein CASSLDSQGQTEAFF. J is TRBJ1-1 and V is TRBV5-1; a weak D match, TRBD1 (6 bases). V dropped 0 bases and J dropped 5 bases, with 14 bases sitting between them. Germline CDR1 SGHRS, CDR2 YFSETQ. This CDR3 has 15 amino acids.

V usage is TRBV30 and J usage is TRBJ2-5; no clear D gene. The DNA end favors TRBJ2-7, so the J call may be wrong. Per the germline V gene, CDR1 is GTSNPN and CDR2 is SVGIG (reference sequence). The CDR3 spans 14 residues. CDR3: CAWSLHLSSYEQYF. The CDR3, as DNA: TGTGCCTGGAGCCTTCATTTGAGCTCCTACGAGCAGTACTTC.

The genes are TRBV7-9 and TRBJ2-2; 12 nucleotides align to TRBD2. The CDR3 runs 15 residues. Germline V gene sequence: CDR1 SEHNR, CDR2 FQNEAQ (reference sequence). V lost 5 bases, J lost 4 bases, and 2 bases stayed unmatched. The DNA for the CDR3 is TGTGCCAGCAGCATACTAGCGGGAGGCACCGGGGAGCTGTTTTTT. This sequence encodes CASSILAGGTGELFF.

DNA of the CDR3: TGTGCCTGGAGTGGCGGCAGGGCTTGGGAGACCCAGTACTTC. Residues: CAWSGGRAWETQYF. The genes are TRBV30 and TRBJ2-5, with D tentatively TRBD1 (5 bases). Germline assignment: CDR1 GTSNPN and CDR2 SVGIG (reference sequence). V gave up 1 base and J gave up 5 bases, with 14 bases separating them. CDR3 length equals 14 residues.

The chain combines TRBV6-5 with TRBJ1-1; maybe TRBD1 (5 bases). The germline gives CDR1 MNHEY, CDR2 SVGAGI. Between the trimmed V and J ends, which lost 4 bases and 0 bases, there was a span of 12 bases. This CDR3 is built from 15 residues. Here the CDR3 reads CASSSRQFMNTEAFF. The DNA of the CDR3 is TGTGCCAGCAGTTCCCGACAGTTCATGAACACTGAAGCTTTCTTT.

This clone is a singleton in its sample. V usage is TRBV6-1 and J usage is TRBJ1-5; perhaps TRBD1 as D (5 bases). With 6 bases removed from V and 0 bases from J, the gap between germline ends came to 6 bases. Per the germline V gene, CDR1 is MNHNS and CDR2 is SASEGT. This CDR3 has 13 amino acids. DNA for the CDR3: TGTGCCAGCAGGGACAATAGCAATCAGCCCCAGCATTTT. Translated, it gives CASRDNSNQPQHF.

V and J are TRBV6-1 and TRBJ2-7; 9 positions match TRBD1. Germline V gene data show CDR1 as MNHNS and CDR2 as SASEGT. The CDR3 covers 14 residues. The V segment lost 6 bases and the J segment 5 bases; nucleotides outside the gene matches: 8. CDR3 loop: CASRRTGDFNEQYF. The DNA of the CDR3 is TGTGCCAGCAGAAGGACAGGGGATTTCAACGAGCAGTACTTC.

The V call is TRBV30, the J call TRBJ2-3, with D possibly being TRBD2 (6 bases). Trimming shortened V by 4 bases and J by 5 bases, and 13 bases separated the two germline ends. The germline gives CDR1 GTSNPN, CDR2 SVGIG (reference sequence). The CDR3 is 13 amino acids. The CDR3 DNA reads as TGTGCCTGGAAGACTAGTACTCGAGATACGCAGTATTTT. Encoded protein: CAWKTSTRDTQYF.

This chain uses TRBV29-1 with TRBJ2-7; TRBD1 matches 7 bases. J was trimmed by 4 bases and V by 4 bases; bases with no gene match: 7. CDR3 size: 13 residues. Germline V gene data show CDR1 as SQVTM and CDR2 as ANQGSEA. The CDR3, as DNA: TGCAGCGTTGTGGGACAGCCGTATTACGAGCAGTACTTC. Its protein product is CSVVGQPYYEQYF.

Here the CDR3 reads CASKTGGGNQPQHF. As DNA, the CDR3 is TGTGCCTCGAAGACGGGGGGTGGCAATCAGCCCCAGCATTTT. The V call is TRBV19, the J call TRBJ1-5, with D possibly TRBD1 on 5 matching bases. CDR1 and CDR2 from the germline V gene are LNHDA and SQIVND (reference sequence). The V and J ends lost 11 bases and 2 bases respectively, with 16 bases between them. This CDR3 region has 14 residues.

The chain recombines TRBV18 with TRBJ1-3; D gene unclear. The germline V gene encodes CDR1 KGHSH and CDR2 LQKENI. The ends were cut back, 0 bases at V and 2 bases at J, with 8 bases in the middle. The CDR3 totals 15 residues. This chain's CDR3 is CASSPPERAGNTIYF. In DNA form, the CDR3 reads TGTGCCAGCTCACCACCGGAACGGGCTGGAAACACCATATATTTT.

This clone was counted a single time. The chain joins TRBV6-6 to TRBJ2-7, with 10 bases fitting TRBD2. The germline gives CDR1 MNHNY, CDR2 SVGAGI (reference sequence). V dropped 5 bases and J dropped 2; count of bases not matched to a gene: 3. This CDR3 has 14 amino acids. The CDR3, as DNA: TGTGCCAGCAGTACTAGCGGGGACGCCTACGAGCAGTACTTC. Translation gives CASSTSGDAYEQYF.

The rearrangement joins TRBV5-4 to TRBJ2-2; TRBD2 agrees at 10 bases. The CDR3 has 16 amino acids. The germline gives CDR1 SGHNT, CDR2 YYREEE (reference sequence). V was pared by 0 bases and J by 5 bases, with 4 bases of the junction left unmatched. The CDR3 loop is CASSLAASGRTGELFF. Written as DNA, the CDR3 is TGTGCCAGCAGCTTGGCGGCTAGCGGGAGAACCGGGGAGCTGTTTTTT.

The chain links TRBV18 to TRBJ2-3; TRBD1 might be the D (6 bases). Trimming pared 3 bases from V and 3 bases from J, leaving 13 bases between. CDR1 is KGHSH, CDR2 LQKENI, per germline. The length of the CDR3 is 15 residues. Written as DNA, the CDR3 is TGTGCCAGCTCACCTCAGCGGCAGGGGACAGATACGCAGTATTTT. It specifies CASSPQRQGTDTQYF. The whole variable domain, filled in from reference TRBV18 and TRBJ2-3, reads NAGVMQNPRHLVRRRGQEARLRCSPMKGHSHVYWYRQLPEEGLKFMVYLQKENIIDESGMPKERFSAEFPKEGPSILRIQQVVRGDSAAYFCASSPQRQGTDTQYFGPGTRLTVL.

The chain links TRBV28 to TRBJ1-2; TRBD1 matches at 9 bases. Germline CDR1 reads MDHEN; CDR2 reads SYDVKM. The CDR3 extends over 18 amino acids. The V and J ends lost 4 bases and 4 bases, in that order; junction bases with no gene match: 16. For the CDR3, the DNA is TGTGCCAGCAGTTCGACCCTCAGATGGGGACAGGGCACCTATGGCTACACCTTC. Its translation: CASSSTLRWGQGTYGYTF.

This rearrangement joins TRBV19 to TRBJ2-4; D uncertain. Trimming took off 3 bases at V and 13 bases at J, with 13 bases between the two ends. The V gene's germline CDR1 is LNHDA and CDR2 SQIVND (reference sequence). This CDR3 has 12 residues. The CDR3 loop reads CASSIGGSGQYF. CDR3 sequence (DNA): TGTGCCAGTAGTATTGGCGGATCCGGGCAGTACTTC.

Regarding this clone: Other nucleotide sequences in the sample specify the same CDR3. The rearrangement links TRBV5-1 to TRBJ1-3; TRBD1 aligns across 7 bases. The CDR3 spans 15 residues. Germline CDR1 SGHRS, CDR2 YFSETQ. V lost 3 bases to trimming and J lost 0 bases; unmatched junction nucleotides: 3. This CDR3 is CASSSTGSSGNTIYF. CDR3 nucleotide sequence: TGCGCCAGCAGCTCGACAGGGAGCTCTGGAAACACCATATATTTT.

In regard to this clone: Other DNA sequences of this sample code for an identical CDR3. The V and J genes are TRBV11-2 and TRBJ2-7; either TRBD1 or TRBD2 may fit D (5 bases each). The CDR3 sequence is 13 residues long. V dropped 3 bases and J dropped 3 bases, with 9 bases sitting between them. The germline CDR1 and CDR2 sequences are SGHAT and FQNNGV. The chain's CDR3 is CASSLGTVYEQYF. The CDR3 DNA reads as TGTGCCAGCAGCTTGGGGACCGTCTACGAGCAGTACTTC. Looking up the rest from reference TRBV11-2 and TRBJ2-7 gives the full variable domain: EAGVAQSPRYKIIEKRQSVAFWCNPISGHATLYWYQQILGQGPKLLIQFQNNGVVDDSQLPKDRFSAERLKGVDSTLKIQPAKLEDSAVYLCASSLGTVYEQYFGPGTRLTVT.

This clone was detected a few times. The CDR3 loop is CASSAGTPGNTIYF. In nucleotides, the CDR3 is TGTGCCAGCAGCGCCGGGACTCCTGGAAACACCATATATTTT. The V and J genes are TRBV9 and TRBJ1-3; possible D gene TRBD1, 5 bases. V was cut by 3 bases and J by 2 bases, with 9 bases left in between. Looked up from germline, CDR1 is SGDLS and CDR2 is YYNGEE. There are 14 residues in the CDR3.